This T cell receptor (beta chain) originates from a study of T-cell memory formation after mild COVID-19. This CDR3 spans 16 amino acids. CDR1 is SGHTA, CDR2 FQGNSA, per germline. The V gene end was trimmed by 5 bases and the J gene end by 3 bases; junction bases not matched to a gene: 5. Employing constant-segment primers, 5'RACE generated TCR alpha and TCR beta cDNA libraries bearing sample barcodes and UMIs. One entry per CDR3 protein results from TCRdb running MiXCR on the 5' RACE reads. Here the sample spans approximately 240,000 distinct CDR3 sequences, 16% being singletons. This clonotype came up a few times. Its antigen is not identified. Study-level results: Shrinking CD4+ clones were chiefly CM and EM; CD8+ ones were chiefly EMRA. Cross-reactive memory apparently joined, as some responding clones appeared in pre-infection memory. Clones contracting across day 15 to 85 had a balanced CD4/CD8 profile; later expanding clones leaned CD4+.

This TCR was recovered from a man younger than 35 who had mild COVID-19 (a few samples of this study predate the infection). Cell type and time point are not known. V usage is TRBV7-2 and J usage is TRBJ2-3, with 13 bases fitting TRBD2. The sample taken for sequencing was PBMCs or a T cell subset sorted from them (not recorded which). DNA for the CDR3: TGTGCCAGCAGCACCGGACTAGCGGGGGTAACAGATACGCAGTATTTT. Amino acid sequence: CASSTGLAGVTDTQYF.